Shown below are 4 T cell receptor beta chains from a single sample sequenced in a study of blood T cells in healthy people across ages. Primed by a sample-barcoded 5' primer and a J-beta primer mix, a second PCR proceeded for 7 to 11 cycles. Via MiXCR, TCRdb re-called the 5' RACE reads, giving one row per CDR3 protein. The table has about 1.8 million distinct CDR3 sequences, around half seen once. The source material was blood. All receptors derive from a woman aged 40 to 50 in good health.

The J gene is TRBJ2-6, the V gene TRBV2; D gene unclear. Deletions cut 3 bases from V and 3 bases from J, with 9 bases between. Looked up from germline, CDR1 is SNHLY and CDR2 is FYNNEI. The length of the CDR3 is 15 residues. The CDR3 spells CASSELRNGANVLTF. The CDR3 DNA follows: TGTGCCAGCAGTGAGTTGAGGAATGGGGCCAACGTCCTGACTTTC.

The chain carries TRBV2 and TRBJ1-1; a possible D gene is TRBD1 (6 bases). CDR1 SNHLY and CDR2 FYNNEI come from the germline V gene. V dropped 6 bases and J dropped 7 bases, with 15 bases sitting between them. This CDR3 spans 13 amino acids. In nucleotides, the CDR3 is TGTGCCAGCAGCTCAATCCGGGACATTGAAGCTTTCTTT. Protein: CASSSIRDIEAFF.

The rearrangement links TRBV7-9 to TRBJ2-3, with 8 bases that match TRBD2. Looked up from germline, CDR1 is SEHNR and CDR2 is FQNEAQ (reference sequence). This CDR3 has 14 residues. Trimming took 5 bases from V and 6 from J; bases not matched to a gene: 7. CDR3 sequence reads: CASSAERGSDTQYF. CDR3 in DNA: TGTGCCAGCAGCGCAGAGCGGGGGAGTGATACGCAGTATTTT.

V is TRBV4-3 and J is TRBJ1-4; D is perhaps TRBD1 (6 bases). Trimming left V 0 bases short and J 8 bases short, with 13 bases between. This CDR3 spans 15 amino acids. The germline gives CDR1 LGHNA, CDR2 YSLEER. CDR3 region: CASSQDTGSGEKLFF. CDR3 bases: TGCGCCAGCAGCCAAGACACAGGGTCTGGAGAAAAACTGTTTTTT.